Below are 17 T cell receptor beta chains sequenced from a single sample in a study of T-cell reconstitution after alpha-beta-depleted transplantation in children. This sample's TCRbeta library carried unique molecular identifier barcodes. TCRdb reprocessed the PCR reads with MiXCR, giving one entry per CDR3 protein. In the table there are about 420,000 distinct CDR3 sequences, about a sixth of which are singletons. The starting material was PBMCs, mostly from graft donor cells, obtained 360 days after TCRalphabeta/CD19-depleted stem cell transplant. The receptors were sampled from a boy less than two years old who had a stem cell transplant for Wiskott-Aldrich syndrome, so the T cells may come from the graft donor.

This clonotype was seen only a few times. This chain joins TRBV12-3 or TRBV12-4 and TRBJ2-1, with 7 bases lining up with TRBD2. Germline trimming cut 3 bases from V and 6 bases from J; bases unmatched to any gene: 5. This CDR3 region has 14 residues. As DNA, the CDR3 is TGTGCCAGCAGTTTCCCCGGACTAGTCAATGAGCAGTTCTTC. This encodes CASSFPGLVNEQFF.

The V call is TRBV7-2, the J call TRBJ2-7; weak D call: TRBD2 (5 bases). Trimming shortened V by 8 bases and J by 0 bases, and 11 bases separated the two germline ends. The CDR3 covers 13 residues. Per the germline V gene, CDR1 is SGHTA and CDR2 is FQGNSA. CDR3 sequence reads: CASSERNSYEQYF. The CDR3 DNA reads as TGTGCCAGCTCGGAGCGGAACTCCTACGAGCAGTACTTC.

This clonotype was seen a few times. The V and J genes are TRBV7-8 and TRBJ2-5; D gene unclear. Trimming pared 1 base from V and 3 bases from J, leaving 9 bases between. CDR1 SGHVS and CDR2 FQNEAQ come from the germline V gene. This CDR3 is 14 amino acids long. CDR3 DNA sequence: TGTGCCAGCAGCTTAGGCCGTAGCAAAGAGACCCAGTACTTC. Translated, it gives CASSLGRSKETQYF. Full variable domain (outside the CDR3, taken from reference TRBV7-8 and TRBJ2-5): GAGVSQSPRYKVAKRGQDVALRCDPISGHVSLFWYQQALGQGPEFLTYFQNEAQLDKSGLPSDRFFAERPEGSVSTLKIQRTQQEDSAVYLCASSLGRSKETQYFGPGTRLLVL.

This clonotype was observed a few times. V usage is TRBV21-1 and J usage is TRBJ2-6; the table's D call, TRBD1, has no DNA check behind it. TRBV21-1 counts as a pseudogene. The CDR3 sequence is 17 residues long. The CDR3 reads CASSKAGQPSGANVLTF. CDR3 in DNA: TGTGCCAGCAGCAAAGCGGGACAGCCCTCTGGGGCCAACGTCCTGACTTTC.

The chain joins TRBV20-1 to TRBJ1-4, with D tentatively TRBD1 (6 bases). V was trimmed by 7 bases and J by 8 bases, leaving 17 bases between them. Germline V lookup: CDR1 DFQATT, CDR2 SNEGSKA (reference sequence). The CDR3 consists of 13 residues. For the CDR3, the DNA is TGCAGTGTCAGCGAGGGGGGCGGCGAAAAACTGTTTTTT. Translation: CSVSEGGGEKLFF.

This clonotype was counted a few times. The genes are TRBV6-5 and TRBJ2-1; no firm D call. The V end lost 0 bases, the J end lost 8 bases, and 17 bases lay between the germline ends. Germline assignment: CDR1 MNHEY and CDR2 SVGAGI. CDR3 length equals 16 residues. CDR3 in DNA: TGTGCCAGCAGTTACTCGAAAGTAACAGCCGGATATGAGCAGTTCTTC. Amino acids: CASSYSKVTAGYEQFF.

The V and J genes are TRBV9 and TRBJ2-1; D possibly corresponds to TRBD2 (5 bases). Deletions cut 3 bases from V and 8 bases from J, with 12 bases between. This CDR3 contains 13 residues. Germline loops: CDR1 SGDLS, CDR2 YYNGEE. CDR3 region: CASSAGIPDEQFF. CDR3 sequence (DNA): TGTGCCAGCAGCGCCGGGATACCCGATGAGCAGTTCTTC. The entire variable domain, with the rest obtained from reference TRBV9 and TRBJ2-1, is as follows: DSGVTQTPKHLITATGQRVTLRCSPRSGDLSVYWYQQSLDQGLQFLIQYYNGEERAKGNILERFSAQQFPDLHSELNLSSLELGDSALYFCASSAGIPDEQFFGPGTRLTVL.

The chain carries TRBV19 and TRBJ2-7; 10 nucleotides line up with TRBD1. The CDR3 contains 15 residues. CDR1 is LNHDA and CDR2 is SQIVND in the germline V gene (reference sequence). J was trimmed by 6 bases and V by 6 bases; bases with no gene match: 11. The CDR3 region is CASRPKGQGLSEQYF. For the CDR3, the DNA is TGTGCCAGTAGACCAAAGGGACAGGGGTTGAGCGAGCAGTACTTC.

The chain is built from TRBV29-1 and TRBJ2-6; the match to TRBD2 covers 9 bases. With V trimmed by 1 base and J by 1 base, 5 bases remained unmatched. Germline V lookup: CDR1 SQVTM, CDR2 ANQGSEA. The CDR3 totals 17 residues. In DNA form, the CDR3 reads TGCAGCGTTGAAGGGACTAGCGCCCCGTCTGGGGCCAACGTCCTGACTTTC. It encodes CSVEGTSAPSGANVLTF.

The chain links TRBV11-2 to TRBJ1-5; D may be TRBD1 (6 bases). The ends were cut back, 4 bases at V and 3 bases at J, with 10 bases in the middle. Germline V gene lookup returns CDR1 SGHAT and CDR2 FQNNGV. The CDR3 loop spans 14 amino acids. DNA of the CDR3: TGTGCCAGCAGCTCATGGGACACCAATCAGCCCCAGCATTTT. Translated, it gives CASSSWDTNQPQHF.

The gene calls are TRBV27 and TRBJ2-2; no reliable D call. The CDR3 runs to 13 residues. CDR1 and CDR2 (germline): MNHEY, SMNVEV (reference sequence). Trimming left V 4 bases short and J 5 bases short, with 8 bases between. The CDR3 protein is CASSSKWTGELFF. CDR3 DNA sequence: TGTGCCAGCAGTTCGAAGTGGACCGGGGAGCTGTTTTTT.

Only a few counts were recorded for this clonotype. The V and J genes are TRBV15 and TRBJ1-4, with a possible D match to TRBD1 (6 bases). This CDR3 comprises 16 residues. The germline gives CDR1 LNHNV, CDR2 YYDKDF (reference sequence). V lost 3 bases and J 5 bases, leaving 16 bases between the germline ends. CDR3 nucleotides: TGTGCCACCAGCAGGTCTAGGGGGAAGGTGAATGAAAAACTGTTTTTT. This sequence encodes CATSRSRGKVNEKLFF.

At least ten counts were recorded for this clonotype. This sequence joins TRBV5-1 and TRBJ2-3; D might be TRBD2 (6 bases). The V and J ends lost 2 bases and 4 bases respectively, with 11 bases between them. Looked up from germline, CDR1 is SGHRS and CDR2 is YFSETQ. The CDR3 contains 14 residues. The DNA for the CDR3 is TGCGCCAGCAGCTTAGCGGGTGCCTCAGATACGCAGTATTTT. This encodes CASSLAGASDTQYF.

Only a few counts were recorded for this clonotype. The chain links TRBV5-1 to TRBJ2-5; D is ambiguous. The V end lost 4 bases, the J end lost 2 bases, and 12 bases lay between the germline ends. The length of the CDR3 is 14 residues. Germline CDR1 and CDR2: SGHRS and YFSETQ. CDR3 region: CASSATLQQETQYF. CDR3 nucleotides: TGCGCCAGCAGCGCGACGCTTCAACAAGAGACCCAGTACTTC. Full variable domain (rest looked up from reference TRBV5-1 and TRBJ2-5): KAGVTQTPRYLIKTRGQQVTLSCSPISGHRSVSWYQQTPGQGLQFLFEYFSETQRNKGNFPGRFSGRQFSNSRSEMNVSTLELGDSALYLCASSATLQQETQYFGPGTRLLVL.

CDR3 amino acids: CASSQGALLYNEQFF. In nucleotides, the CDR3 is TGCGCCAGCAGCCAAGGGGCACTCCTCTACAATGAGCAGTTCTTC. V gene TRBV4-1 combines with J gene TRBJ2-1; no definite D call. With 1 base removed from V and 3 bases from J, the gap between germline ends came to 10 bases. This CDR3 has 15 amino acids. Germline lookup yields CDR1 MGHRA and CDR2 YSYEKL.

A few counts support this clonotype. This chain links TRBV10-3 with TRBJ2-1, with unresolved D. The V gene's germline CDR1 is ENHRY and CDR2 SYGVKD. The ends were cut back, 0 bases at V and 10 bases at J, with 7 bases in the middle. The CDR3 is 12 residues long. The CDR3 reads CAISESPAEQFF. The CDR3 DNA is TGTGCCATCAGTGAGTCGCCGGCAGAGCAGTTCTTC.

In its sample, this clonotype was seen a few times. CDR3 coding DNA: TGCAGCGTTGAGAAACTAGCGGCGAATGAGCAGTTCTTC. Its translation: CSVEKLAANEQFF. The rearrangement links TRBV29-1 to TRBJ2-1; 8 bases are a match to TRBD2. CDR3 size: 13 residues. J lost 7 bases, V lost 3 bases, and 5 bases had no gene match. Germline V gives CDR1 SQVTM, CDR2 ANQGSEA.